The present T cell receptor (beta chain) was sequenced within a study of cytomegalovirus exposure and HLA in healthy donors (TCRdb year 2017). For context, the study as a whole: According to an earlier analysis of 550 to 700 of the donors, 200 million or so T cells yielded approximately 120 million unique TCR beta sequences and approximately 300 Gb of sequence data. Roughly 300 gigabases of sequencing data and roughly 90 million unique TCR sequences were included in an early release covering about 620 HLA-typed donors. The genetic ancestry cluster associated with self-reported Caucasian donors included roughly 84% of the approximately 410 genotyped donors. The study aimed to test whether signatures of past pathogen exposure could be identified by cataloging public T cell receptors. The T cell repertoires of 700 or so subjects were profiled by immunosequencing and related to cytomegalovirus serostatus. A separate validation cohort of about 110 different subjects was used in addition to the approximately 640-subject first cohort. To predict cytomegalovirus infection status, the study combined high-throughput TCR immunosequencing, statistical association of individual TCRs with disease status, and machine learning. In a later analysis, previously published TCR beta repertoires from 666 donors were re-analyzed and high-resolution HLA genotyping was added so that TCR occurrence patterns could be studied. Rather than using new phenotypic data, the later analysis identified candidate immune exposures from TCR beta sequences and from how often those sequences occurred across donors. To decide whether each TCR beta V gene segment behaved as functional or pseudogenic, an earlier analysis of fewer than 750 of the donors relied on high-throughput TCR beta sequencing. Alongside the repertoire data, information on donor age, sex, ethnicity and CMV serostatus was compiled. In a later genetic analysis, genome-wide SNP genotypes for about 55% of the roughly 700 donors were used, and that subset was treated as a discovery cohort. Every discovery cohort repertoire had been produced on one sequencing platform. HLA typing covered class I and class II loci at four-digit resolution. Typing coverage differed by locus: A, B, C, DRB1 and DQB1 were typed in roughly 629-630 donors, DQA1 in about 560, DPA1 in some 570, and DPB1 in approximately 450. Five DR-DQ haplotypes were treated as single units for association and clustering because of strong linkage in the cohort. Across approximately 420 genotyped donors of the cohort, an average of roughly 200,000 unique TCR beta nucleotide sequences per donor were sequenced, and around 20% of those sequences were non-productive. Overall results and qualifications from the work: A few of the identified cytomegalovirus-associated TCR beta chains were confirmed in vitro to be specific for cytomegalovirus antigens. A later analysis reported that several top co-occurrence clusters appeared linked to parvovirus B19, influenza, CMV and Epstein-Barr virus. In the study, about 150 TCR beta chains were listed as associated with cytomegalovirus. Compared with the 666-donor mean, donors in an Asian-associated ancestry cluster had fewer N-insertions in productive TCRs, according to a later genetic analysis. Across donors, most TCR sequences were observed very rarely, whereas some public TCRs were present in many individuals. Presence/absence analyses assumed roughly uniform sequencing depth across donors, an assumption that may not hold. A further reported finding was that TCR beta sequences accurately predicted the HLA-A and HLA-B alleles for most subjects in the first cohort. Specific HLA alleles were associated with 18,000 or so TCR beta sequences at a false discovery rate of 0.05 in a later analysis. A group of highly shared sequence variants was considered likely to be a technical artifact of the sequencing pipeline. Linkage disequilibrium might explain the correlated functional status among segregating V segments, but an unknown experimental factor could not be excluded. When HLA alleles, especially DR and DQ, strongly co-occurred, attributing TCR associations to individual alleles was difficult. For the cohort, immune exposure information was limited to CMV serostatus. The 87-base-pair reads could not distinguish some IMGT-functional V segments, including TRBV6-2 and TRBV6-3, so those segments were excluded. This cohort had only TCR beta chains sequenced, and the lack of alpha or paired-chain data limited which features could be detected. Because HLA typing was missing for some donors at each locus, association tests included only the typed subset. Because counts were too low, about 18 rarely observed V segments, including chromosome 9 orphons, were excluded from the earlier analysis of 587 of the donors. According to the authors, the approach could potentially be generalized to other disease states and immunological phenotypes. In both the original and validation cohorts, the classifier was reported to diagnose cytomegalovirus status with high specificity and sensitivity. A later analysis found that TCR association rates varied across HLA loci, with DRB1 alleles showing the most associated TCRs and HLA-C alleles the fewest. In a later genetic analysis, a missense DCLRE1C variant was associated with V-gene and J-gene trimming of TCR beta chains, and the association was replicated in an independent cohort. In an earlier analysis of 587 of the donors, most TCR beta V segments appeared in productive rearrangements about 90% or about 30% of the time, broadly matching IMGT annotations. Most CMV-associated TCR beta chains appeared to be HLA-restricted in a later analysis, and the HLA associations seemed to be driven largely by CMV exposure. In a later analysis, HLA-associated TCR beta chains showed more clonal expansion and lower generation probabilities than non-associated chains that were equally common.

This clone was seen only a few times. It lacks a known antigen. No quality values exist for individual bases; no much larger clone is one base distant. V has 6 bases trimmed and J has 2 bases trimmed; junction bases matching no gene number 8. The CDR3 runs 15 residues from the cysteine to the phenylalanine. CDR3 DNA only is kept here, 45 bases in frame from base 1. The germline V gene yields MDHEN for CDR1 and SYDVKM for CDR2. The cohort was made up of approximately 670 healthy bone marrow donors. At the time of sampling, every cohort member was nominally healthy, though immune exposures that went unrecorded were likely present. The donor tested CMV seropositive and was one of the 289 seropositive cohort members. A peripheral blood sample was collected from each donor, and TCR beta sequencing was performed on peripheral blood mononuclear cells. Genomic DNA was extracted from the blood cell samples with the Qiagen DNeasy Blood Extraction Kit.

Library generation was performed with the immunoSEQ multiplex PCR assay. The multiplex PCR relied on a mix of 60 forward primers for TCR Vbeta segments and 13 reverse primers for TCR Jbeta segments. The CDR3 region of rearranged TCR beta genes was amplified from genomic DNA by a multiplex PCR assay. Amplified TCR beta libraries were sequenced as 87-base-pair reads on the Illumina HiSeq System. On the study's bioinformatics: A later analysis tallied 75 million to 95 million unique TCR beta chains across the 666 repertoires, and around 9.9 million of those chains were shared by two or more donors. To remove PCR and sequencing errors, raw reads were error-corrected and collapsed into unique sequences using a nearest-neighbor algorithm that merged closely related sequences. V, D and J gene segments were assigned by aligning CDR3 sequences to IMGT reference sequences. For a sequence to be retained, at least a six-nucleotide match to both a V gene segment and a J gene segment was required. Rearrangements were classified as productive when the CDR3 lacked stop codons and remained in frame with V and J, and all other rearrangements were classified as non-productive. Following IMGT convention, CDR3 was defined as the stretch from the second conserved V-encoded cysteine up to the conserved J-encoded phenylalanine. The earlier analysis of about 620 of the donors excluded sequences that lacked an unambiguous match to a single V gene segment. In an earlier analysis of a few hundred of the donors, V segments were called functional above 56.7% productive rearrangements and were called segregating when the between-donor standard deviation exceeded 5%. A statistical classification framework was built to diagnose cytomegalovirus status from the catalog of TCR beta chain sequences. In a later analysis, TCR nucleotide sequences were compared against IMGT/GENE-DB human TR gene sequences so that V and J genes could be assigned. Using the TCRdist pipeline, a later analysis assigned CDR3 sequences along with most-parsimonious VDJ recombination scenarios. In a later analysis, each TCR beta chain was defined by its CDR3 amino acid sequence together with its V-gene family, and reads without a unique V-gene family were excluded. To address suspected cross-contamination and a sequencing artifact, a later analysis removed 592 highly shared, low-generation-probability nucleotide sequences. A later analysis calculated a clonal expansion index for each public chain from normalized within-repertoire ranks of inferred template counts. Generation probabilities in a later analysis came from a VDJ recombination model fitted to out-of-frame rearrangements, and those results were checked against IGoR. Hypergeometric tests were used in a later analysis to score TCR-TCR, TCR-HLA and TCR-CMV co-occurrence, with a repertoire-size bias correction applied to the TCR pairs. A later analysis estimated false discovery rates by permuting HLA or CMV assignments 20 times. In a later analysis, co-occurring TCRs were grouped using DBSCAN, with TCRdist sequence similarity added in when clustering inside HLA-allele-positive subsets. Repertoires with fewer than 30,000 or more than 120,000 public chains, plus five repertoires with anomalous nucleotide sharing, were excluded from co-occurrence clustering. TCRdb limited this immuneACCESS table to in-frame rearrangements with V and J called. A share of clones is missing; checked studies link under half to unresolved V genes, and the rest is unexplained. For V, J and clone size, that table is used; D and trimming come from the DNA. The sample table holds approximately 150,000 clones, of which over 60% were seen once. 3% of the sample rests with the top ten.

The sequence joins TRBV28 to TRBJ2-3; TRBD2 fits 7 bases in the junction. This sequence originates from a woman in her twenties or thirties in good health and CMV-seropositive. The sample taken for sequencing was PBMCs. The sequence in DNA is TGTGCCAGCAGGGACTGGGGGGGAATCACAGATACGCAGTATTTT. Translated, it reads CASRDWGGITDTQYF.